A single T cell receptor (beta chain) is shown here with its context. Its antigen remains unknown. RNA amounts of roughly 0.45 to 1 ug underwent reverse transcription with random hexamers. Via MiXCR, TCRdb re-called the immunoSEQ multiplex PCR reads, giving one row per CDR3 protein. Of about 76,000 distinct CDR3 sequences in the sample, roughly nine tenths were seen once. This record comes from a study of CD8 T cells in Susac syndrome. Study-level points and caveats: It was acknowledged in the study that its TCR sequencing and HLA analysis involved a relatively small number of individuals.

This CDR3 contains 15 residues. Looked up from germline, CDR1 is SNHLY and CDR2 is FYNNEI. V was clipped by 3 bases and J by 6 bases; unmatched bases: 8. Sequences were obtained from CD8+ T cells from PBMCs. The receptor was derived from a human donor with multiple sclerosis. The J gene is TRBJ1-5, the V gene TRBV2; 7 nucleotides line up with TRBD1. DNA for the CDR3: TGTGCCAGCAGTGATGGGCAGGGGGAACGTCAGCCCCAGCATTTT. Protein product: CASSDGQGERQPQHF.